These 3 T cell receptor beta chains originate from one sample sequenced in a study of CD8+ T cells in alopecia areata. From alopecia areata patients, lesional scalp punch biopsies and peripheral blood were collected. In each case, RNA was isolated and then reverse transcribed into cDNA as the sequencing template. Libraries were prepared by immunoSEQ multiplex PCR; TCRdb keeps only in-frame clonotypes and omits some of them. The table lists about 12,000 clones, 60% of them singletons, with 20% to 25% in the top ten. Specimen: skin. These receptors were taken from a human donor with alopecia areata.

V is TRBV7-6 and J is TRBJ2-1; 8 bases line up with TRBD2. The germline V gene encodes CDR1 SGHVS and CDR2 FNYEAQ. The CDR3 spans 15 residues. V trimming: 1 base; J trimming: 4 bases; junction bases outside the gene matches: 3. CDR3 DNA sequence: TGTGCCAGCAGCTTAGAACTAGCGGTGTACAATGAGCAGTTCTTC. Translation gives CASSLELAVYNEQFF. Full variable domain (rest looked up from reference TRBV7-6 and TRBJ2-1): GAGVSQSPRYKVTKRGQDVALRCDPISGHVSLYWYRQALGQGPEFLTYFNYEAQQDKSGLPNDRFSAERPEGSISTLTIQRTEQRDSAMYRCASSLELAVYNEQFFGPGTRLTVL.

The chain links TRBV9 to TRBJ1-4, with a tentative D call TRBD1 (6 bases). This CDR3 comprises 13 residues. Germline assignment: CDR1 SGDLS and CDR2 YYNGEE. Trimming cost V 7 bases and J 7 bases, with 14 bases left between them. The CDR3 region has the DNA TGTGCCAGCTCGCGGGGGCAGGGTGAAAAACTGTTTTTT. This sequence encodes CASSRGQGEKLFF.

V gene TRBV7-3 combines with J gene TRBJ2-3; 8 nucleotides agree with TRBD2. There are 15 residues in the CDR3. Germline V gene lookup returns CDR1 SGHTA and CDR2 FQGTGA. Trimming took 2 bases from V and 7 from J; bases not matched to a gene: 8. CDR3 bases: TGTGCCAGCAGCTTACTGAGCGGGAGTAGTCATACGCAGTATTTT. This gives the protein CASSLLSGSSHTQYF.